The 10 T cell receptor beta chains below were found in one sample sequenced in a study of vaccination effects on CD4 cells after COVID-19. The data were produced by immunoSEQ multiplex PCR, yet TCRdb's version contains in-frame clones alone and is incomplete. This sample yields around 25,000 clones, of which roughly two thirds are seen a single time; roughly a tenth belongs to the top ten. Ahead of sequencing, the ViraFEST assay grew antigen-specific CD4+ T cells using viral peptide pools. Following an approximately 11-day culture, CD4+ T cells were purified. Negative nucleocapsid antibody tests before and after vaccination confirmed no previous SARS-CoV-2 infection. For these receptors, no antigen is known. The sequenced sample was CD4+ T cells from PBMCs cultured with SARS-CoV-2 spike peptides, obtained before COVID-19 vaccination. The receptors here all came from a human donor who received a COVID-19 vaccine.

This clone was seen more than once but under ten times. The genes are TRBV7-9 and TRBJ1-6, with a tentative D call TRBD1 (6 bases). Germline CDR1 reads SEHNR; CDR2 reads FQNEAQ (reference sequence). V lost 5 bases and J lost 8, with 13 bases in between. The CDR3 loop spans 14 amino acids. CDR3 protein: CASSPGQNYSPLHF. DNA of the CDR3: TGTGCCAGCAGCCCCGGACAGAATTATTCACCCCTCCACTTT.

This clone was observed a single time. The gene calls are TRBV6-5 and TRBJ2-7; 7 positions match TRBD1. Looked up from germline, CDR1 is MNHEY and CDR2 is SVGAGI. This CDR3 spans 15 amino acids. The junction had 10 bases not matched to a gene; V was cut back by 7 bases and J by 1 base. CDR3: CASKNSKQGSYEQYF. The CDR3 nucleotides read TGTGCCAGCAAAAACTCTAAACAGGGGTCCTACGAGCAGTACTTC.

This chain connects TRBV2 to TRBJ1-3; D perhaps matches TRBD1 (6 bases). The CDR3 has 16 amino acids. Germline V gene data show CDR1 as SNHLY and CDR2 as FYNNEI. V lost 4 bases and J lost 2, with 15 bases in between. CDR3 DNA sequence: TGTGCCAGCAGTGTGGGCAGGGGTACCCCTGGAAACACCATATATTTT. Protein product: CASSVGRGTPGNTIYF.

The CDR3 DNA sequence: TGTGCCAGCAGTCCCACGCAGAATACTGGAAACACCATATATTTT. Translated, it gives CASSPTQNTGNTIYF. The chain joins TRBV6-5 to TRBJ1-3; D is undetermined. Looked up from germline, CDR1 is MNHEY and CDR2 is SVGAGI. Trimming stripped 5 bases from V and 2 bases from J, with 13 bases between. The CDR3 runs 15 residues.

The V gene is TRBV4-1, the J gene TRBJ1-3; no definite D call. From germline, CDR1 is MGHRA and CDR2 YSYEKL. The length of the CDR3 is 18 residues. V was trimmed by 4 bases and J by 1 base, leaving 20 bases between them. CDR3 loop: CASSPRGVGGGSGNTIYF. CDR3 in DNA: TGCGCCAGCAGCCCAAGAGGTGTGGGTGGAGGGTCTGGAAACACCATATATTTT.

The chain links TRBV5-1 to TRBJ1-4, with D uncertain. The germline CDR1 and CDR2 sequences are SGHRS and YFSETQ. The CDR3 runs to 14 residues. V was trimmed by 3 bases and J by 8 bases, leaving 14 bases between them. Here the CDR3 reads CASSSSGLIEKLFF. The CDR3 DNA reads TGCGCCAGCAGCTCTTCGGGGTTGATCGAAAAACTGTTTTTT.

The gene calls are TRBV3-1 (or the pseudogene TRBV3-2) and TRBJ1-1; possibly TRBD1 for D (6 bases). This CDR3 comprises 16 residues. Germline CDR1 LGHDT, CDR2 YNNKEL (reference sequence). V was clipped by 4 bases and J by 0 bases, with 15 bases between them. The CDR3 here is CASSPDWDNMNTEAFF. CDR3 nucleotide sequence: TGTGCCAGCAGCCCCGATTGGGACAACATGAACACTGAAGCTTTCTTT.

This clone was recorded only once. The chain uses TRBV4-2 and TRBJ2-3; perhaps TRBD1 as D (6 bases). V lost 0 bases to trimming and J lost 1 base, with 11 bases between them. CDR3 length equals 16 residues. Germline CDR1 is LGHNA and CDR2 is YNFKEQ. CDR3 sequence (DNA): TGTGCCAGCAGCCAAGATTTGGCAGGGGGCACAGATACGCAGTATTTT. This gives the protein CASSQDLAGGTDTQYF.

The rearrangement links TRBV7-2 to TRBJ2-1, with 7 bases matching TRBD1. V was clipped by 6 bases and J by 10 bases; unmatched bases: 12. The CDR3 runs to 14 residues. Germline V gives CDR1 SGHTA, CDR2 FQGNSA. CDR3 in amino acids: CASRVRQGPGEQFF. The CDR3 DNA is TGTGCCAGCAGGGTGCGACAGGGACCGGGCGAGCAGTTCTTC.

The chain carries TRBV2 and TRBJ2-3; TRBD2 agrees at 11 bases. The V gene's germline CDR1 is SNHLY and CDR2 FYNNEI. CDR3 length: 16 residues. The V gene end was trimmed by 5 bases and the J gene end by 4 bases; junction bases not matched to a gene: 8. DNA of the CDR3: TGTGCCAGCAGTTCCGATAGCGGGAGGGCCGCAGATACGCAGTATTTT. Translated, it gives CASSSDSGRAADTQYF.